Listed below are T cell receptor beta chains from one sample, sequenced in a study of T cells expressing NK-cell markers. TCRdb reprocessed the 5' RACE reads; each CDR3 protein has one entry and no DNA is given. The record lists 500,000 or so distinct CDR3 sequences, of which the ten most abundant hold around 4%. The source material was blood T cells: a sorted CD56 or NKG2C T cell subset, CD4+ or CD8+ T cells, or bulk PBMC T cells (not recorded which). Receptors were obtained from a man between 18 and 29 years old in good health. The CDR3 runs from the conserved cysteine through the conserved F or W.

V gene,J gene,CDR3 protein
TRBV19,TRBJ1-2,CASSTDRGNYGYTF
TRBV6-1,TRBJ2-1,CASTRVSSYNEQFF
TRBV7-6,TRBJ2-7,CASSYRTAYEQYF
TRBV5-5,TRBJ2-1,CASSLGISGSSSYNEQFF
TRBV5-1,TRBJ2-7,CASSQQGGSTYEQYF
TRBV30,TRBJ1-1,CAWSKWTGEAFF
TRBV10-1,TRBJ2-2,CASSHPGHPGELFF
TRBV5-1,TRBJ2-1,CASDRTGAYNEQFF
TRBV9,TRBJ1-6,CASTPDGQFSPLHF
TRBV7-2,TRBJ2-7,CASSLAPGLAGGTHYEQYF
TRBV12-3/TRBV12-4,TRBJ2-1,CASSLRGAINEQFF
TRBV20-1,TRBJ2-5,CSARDGASGSLETQYF
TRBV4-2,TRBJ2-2,CASSQGQAPGELFF
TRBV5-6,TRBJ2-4,CASSFLAGGRHIQYF
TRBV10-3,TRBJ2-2,CAISPNSRETGELFF
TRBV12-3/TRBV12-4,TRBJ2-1,CASRSPTGGPNNEQFF
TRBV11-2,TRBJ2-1,CASSLVLLAGVSYNEQFF
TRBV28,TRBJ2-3,CAAQGIPDTQYF
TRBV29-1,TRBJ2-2,CSVGGQPAGTGELFF
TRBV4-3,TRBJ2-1,CASSQSETGPGEQFF
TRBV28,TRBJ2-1,CASRTSVQNEQFF
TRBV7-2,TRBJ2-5,CASSLAVSLTSGTQYF
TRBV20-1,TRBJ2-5,CSASRGTLWTQYF
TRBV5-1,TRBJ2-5,CASSLSGRASETQYF
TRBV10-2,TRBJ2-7,CASSERGRYEQYF
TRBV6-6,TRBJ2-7,CASSQTRGSEQYF
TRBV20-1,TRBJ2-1,CSARSRRGWAGGASYNEQFF
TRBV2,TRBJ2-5,CASSDGGGAQETQYF
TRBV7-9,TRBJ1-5,CASSLGPQGISNQPQHF
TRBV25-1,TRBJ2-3,CASSATTSGSITDTQYF
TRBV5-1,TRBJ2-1,CASSFASGLSYNEQFF